What follows describes a single TCR beta chain. Antigen: not known. This specimen comes from a study of OX40 agonist ivuxolimab in advanced cancers. Looking at the study overall: Averaging 60 years in age, with a range of 23 to 79, the cohort was 65% to 85% male. Eligibility rules accepted prior anti-PD-1, anti-PD-L1 or anti-CTLA-4 therapy, and 30% to 40% had some. Notes on the study in general: Doses of 0.1 to 3.0 mg/kg were accompanied by clonal expansion of CD4+ and CD8+ blood T cells by week 6.

TCRdb keeps only in-frame clones here, not all; method: immunoSEQ multiplex PCR. The table shows tens of thousands of clones, with approximately 80% occurring only once. The CDR3 covers 15 residues. The V gene end was trimmed by 5 bases and the J gene end by 3 bases; junction bases not matched to a gene: 4. CDR1 PRHDT and CDR2 FYEKMQ come from the germline V gene (reference sequence). The sequences come from CD4+ or CD8+ T cells sorted from blood, collected in a trial of the OX40 agonist ivuxolimab. The chain couples TRBV13 to TRBJ2-7; TRBD2 matches 13 bases. The receptor comes from an adult with an advanced solid tumor such as melanoma, head and neck, liver or kidney cancer. The CDR3 loop is CASSDGLAGVYEQYF. The DNA for the CDR3 is TGTGCCAGCAGCGATGGACTAGCGGGGGTCTACGAGCAGTACTTC.